Listed below are T cell receptor beta chains from one sample, sequenced in a study of pediatric ulcerative colitis. Data came from immunoSEQ multiplex PCR; TCRdb stores just in-frame clones and leaves some out. The sample lists around 68,000 clones; 77% were seen once. Sequencing used blood. The source is a boy between 10 and 17 years old with moderate ulcerative colitis. Each CDR3 is given with its conserved first and last residue. The order of the fields is CDR3 length, clone size, V gene, CDR3 protein. The size of a clone is reported for some rows only, either as once, few or many, or as a class for expanded clones.

CDR3 length: 14; clone size: once; V gene: TRBV30; CDR3 protein: CAWSGGAGSDGYTF
CDR3 length: 15; clone size: few; V gene: TRBV25-1; CDR3 protein: CASSESGTGDNEQFF
CDR3 length: 16; clone size: once; V gene: TRBV11-1; CDR3 protein: CASSLVAGTQQETQYF
CDR3 length: 20; clone size: .; V gene: TRBV9; CDR3 protein: CASSVVGDALRGSGANVLTF
CDR3 length: 11; clone size: once; V gene: TRBV11-3; CDR3 protein: CASSFRGPPFF
CDR3 length: 15; clone size: .; V gene: TRBV30; CDR3 protein: CAWSATFRDLYGYTF
CDR3 length: 15; clone size: .; V gene: TRBV5-1; CDR3 protein: CASSSTGYGANVLTF
CDR3 length: 16; clone size: few; V gene: TRBV7-9; CDR3 protein: CASSFGGQGAYNEQFF
CDR3 length: 13; clone size: .; V gene: TRBV9; CDR3 protein: CASSVADSYEQYF
CDR3 length: 13; clone size: few; V gene: TRBV28; CDR3 protein: CASRPDRVGEQYF
CDR3 length: 18; clone size: .; V gene: TRBV5-4; CDR3 protein: CASSLGRGDPSTNYGYTF
CDR3 length: 14; clone size: .; V gene: TRBV29-1; CDR3 protein: CSVEDGTGRGEQYF
CDR3 length: 13; clone size: .; V gene: TRBV7-3; CDR3 protein: CASSSHGRQGLVF
CDR3 length: 13; clone size: .; V gene: TRBV5-4; CDR3 protein: CASSFDRGQKLFF
CDR3 length: 13; clone size: .; V gene: TRBV5-6; CDR3 protein: CASSLSTGREQYF
CDR3 length: 15; clone size: .; V gene: TRBV25-1; CDR3 protein: CASSASHDSSYEQYF
CDR3 length: 15; clone size: .; V gene: TRBV6-5; CDR3 protein: CASSQPRQGGSPLHF
CDR3 length: 17; clone size: once; V gene: TRBV2; CDR3 protein: CASSIRDQEYSNQPQHF
CDR3 length: 15; clone size: .; V gene: TRBV9; CDR3 protein: CASSRTGFLDSPLHF
CDR3 length: 15; clone size: .; V gene: TRBV11-3; CDR3 protein: CASSLRSSGANVLTF
CDR3 length: 16; clone size: .; V gene: TRBV18; CDR3 protein: CASSPPPGKSTYEQYF
CDR3 length: 16; clone size: once; V gene: TRBV7-2; CDR3 protein: CASSSPSGTGNYGYTF
CDR3 length: 20; clone size: .; V gene: TRBV5-1; CDR3 protein: CASELLWSGGARSSYNEQFF
CDR3 length: 15; clone size: .; V gene: TRBV5-1; CDR3 protein: CASSYGQGPAGELFF
CDR3 length: 15; clone size: .; V gene: TRBV7-2; CDR3 protein: CASSSRSGGAYEQYF
CDR3 length: 13; clone size: .; V gene: TRBV18; CDR3 protein: CASSPGEAYEQYF
CDR3 length: 17; clone size: .; V gene: TRBV7-3; CDR3 protein: CASSFNGRDRGRDTQYF